Presented here are 24 T cell receptor beta chains from one specimen sequenced in a study of neoadjuvant nivolumab and ipilimumab in lung cancer. TCRdb's copy holds only in-frame clones and misses some; the assay was immunoSEQ multiplex PCR. The table lists tens of thousands of clones, approximately 86% of them singletons. The sample was tumor tissue, taken after neoadjuvant nivolumab, alone or with ipilimumab, at or shortly before surgery. The receptors originated from an adult with non-small cell lung cancer.

The rearrangement joins TRBV14 to TRBJ1-6; no firm D call. The germline V gene has CDR1 SGHDN and CDR2 FVKESK. The CDR3 loop spans 18 amino acids. V shed 5 bases and J shed 9 bases, with 26 bases lying between them. The CDR3 here is CASSWATRREQKASPLHF. The CDR3 DNA reads as TGTGCCAGCAGCTGGGCGACGCGACGAGAACAAAAAGCTTCACCCCTCCACTTT.

This clone was counted a single time. V usage is TRBV30 and J usage is TRBJ1-5; D ambiguous. Germline V gene lookup returns CDR1 GTSNPN and CDR2 SVGIG (reference sequence). The V and J ends lost 2 bases and 0 bases respectively, with 2 bases between them. This CDR3 has 12 residues. The CDR3 region is CAWSYSNQPQHF. Written as DNA, the CDR3 is TGTGCCTGGAGTTATAGCAATCAGCCCCAGCATTTT.

The chain recombines TRBV18 with TRBJ2-7; 7 positions match TRBD2. Germline CDR1 and CDR2: KGHSH and LQKENI. Trimming cost V 1 base and J 5 bases; bases outside gene matches: 2. This CDR3 comprises 13 residues. CDR3 sequence: CASSPRRGDEQYF. Here the CDR3 DNA reads TGTGCCAGCTCACCACGACGGGGGGACGAGCAGTACTTC.

By share of the sample, this clone is medium-sized. The genes are TRBV6-5 and TRBJ2-5, with D perhaps matching TRBD1 (6 bases). V was clipped by 4 bases and J by 2 bases, with 14 bases between them. This CDR3 spans 15 amino acids. Germline V gives CDR1 MNHEY, CDR2 SVGAGI. In nucleotides, the CDR3 is TGTGCCAGCAGTTCCCAACCAACAGGGCAAGAGACCCAGTACTTC. Protein sequence: CASSSQPTGQETQYF.

The gene calls are TRBV2 and TRBJ1-2; tentatively, D is TRBD1 (6 bases). The length of the CDR3 is 13 residues. Germline V gene lookup returns CDR1 SNHLY and CDR2 FYNNEI. With 6 bases removed from V and 4 bases from J, the gap between germline ends came to 12 bases. The CDR3 nucleotides are TGTGCCAGCAGGCCAGGGGCCTCCTATGGCTACACCTTC. This sequence encodes CASRPGASYGYTF.

CDR3 bases: TGTGCCAGCAGCTTAGAGCAGGGGCATACGAACACCGGGGAGCTGTTTTTT. It codes for CASSLEQGHTNTGELFF. The chain couples TRBV11-3 to TRBJ2-2; perhaps TRBD1 as D (6 bases). V was clipped by 0 bases and J by 0 bases, with 11 bases between them. Per germline, CDR1 SGHNT and CDR2 YENEEA. The CDR3 is 17 residues long.

The V call is TRBV2, the J call TRBJ2-2; possible D gene TRBD1, 6 bases. Trimming removed 7 bases from V and 6 bases from J, with 18 bases in between. Germline-derived CDR1 and CDR2 are SNHLY and FYNNEI. The CDR3 is 15 amino acids. CDR3 sequence: CASILGQFLSGELFF. The CDR3 bases are TGTGCCAGCATTCTAGGACAGTTTCTATCCGGGGAGCTGTTTTTT.

The rearrangement links TRBV7-9 to TRBJ2-1; D is uncertain. The germline gives CDR1 SEHNR, CDR2 FQNEAQ (reference sequence). Deletions cut 5 bases from V and 10 bases from J, with 15 bases between. The CDR3 has 13 amino acids. The CDR3 loop is CASSPAGLGEQFF. The CDR3 DNA follows: TGTGCCAGCAGCCCAGCCGGTCTAGGGGAGCAGTTCTTC.

This chain joins TRBV6-1 and TRBJ1-4; possibly TRBD1 for D (5 bases). The length of the CDR3 is 14 residues. Per germline, CDR1 MNHNS and CDR2 SASEGT. Trimming pared 3 bases from V and 8 bases from J, leaving 13 bases between. The CDR3 DNA reads as TGTGCCAGCAGTGAGGGGCAGGGCCGGGAAAAACTGTTTTTT. Translating gives CASSEGQGREKLFF.

The V gene is TRBV29-1, the J gene TRBJ2-1; 7 bases map to TRBD2. CDR1 SQVTM and CDR2 ANQGSEA come from the germline V gene. Trimming removed 3 bases from V and 7 bases from J; junction bases left unmatched: 6. The CDR3 extends over 13 amino acids. In nucleotides, the CDR3 is TGCAGCGTTGACCCCCAGGGAGGGAATGAGCAGTTCTTC. It is translated as CSVDPQGGNEQFF.

This clone has more than one count but fewer than ten. The V gene is TRBV5-5, the J gene TRBJ1-2; D not certain. The CDR3 consists of 15 residues. Germline CDR1 and CDR2: SGHKS and YYEKEE (reference sequence). Deletions cut 4 bases from V and 2 bases from J, with 15 bases between. The CDR3 nucleotides read TGTGCCAGCAGCCCTGGACCGTGGAAGAACTATGGCTACACCTTC. The encoded protein is CASSPGPWKNYGYTF.

The chain couples TRBV28 to TRBJ1-4; D not certain. Trimming took 6 bases from V and 8 from J, leaving 13 bases between them. Germline CDR1 and CDR2: MDHEN and SYDVKM. The CDR3 extends over 13 amino acids. The CDR3 sequence: CASSTPANEKLFF. The CDR3 DNA is TGTGCCAGCAGCACTCCGGCGAACGAAAAACTGTTTTTT.

The chain joins TRBV7-2 to TRBJ1-1, with D unresolved. Trimming took 1 base from V and 1 from J, leaving 7 bases between them. Per germline, CDR1 SGHTA and CDR2 FQGNSA. The CDR3 is 14 residues long. As DNA, the CDR3 is TGTGCCAGCAGCTTAGTTGAGAGGAACACTGAAGCTTTCTTT. It is translated as CASSLVERNTEAFF.

V is TRBV7-9 and J is TRBJ2-1, with D maybe TRBD2 (5 bases). The V gene's germline CDR1 is SEHNR and CDR2 FQNEAQ (reference sequence). V was trimmed by 2 bases and J by 5 bases, leaving 13 bases between them. The CDR3 loop spans 15 amino acids. CDR3 nucleotide sequence: TGTGCCAGCAGCTTACTAGACTCGGGGAACAATGAGCAGTTCTTC. This sequence encodes CASSLLDSGNNEQFF.

The rearrangement joins TRBV7-2 to TRBJ1-2; no clear D. The CDR3 totals 15 residues. V was pared by 1 base and J by 6 bases, with 15 bases between. CDR1 and CDR2 from the germline V gene are SGHTA and FQGNSA. CDR3 sequence: CASSLVQGPMDGYTF. In DNA form, the CDR3 reads TGTGCCAGCAGCTTAGTTCAAGGTCCCATGGATGGCTACACCTTC.

Here the CDR3 reads CASSRQDLQPQHF. The CDR3 DNA follows: TGTGCCAGCAGCCGACAGGACCTGCAGCCCCAGCATTTT. This chain links TRBV7-9 with TRBJ1-5; D possibly corresponds to TRBD1 (6 bases). V lost 5 bases, J lost 7 bases, and 12 bases lay in between. The CDR3 sequence is 13 residues long. Germline V gene data show CDR1 as SEHNR and CDR2 as FQNEAQ (reference sequence).

This chain connects TRBV6-5 to TRBJ2-7, with 9 bases fitting TRBD1. The CDR3 is made up of 13 amino acids. The V and J ends lost 6 bases and 12 bases, in that order; junction bases with no gene match: 12. Germline CDR1 reads MNHEY; CDR2 reads SVGAGI. The CDR3 protein is CASRTPTGTGTYF. Written as DNA, the CDR3 is TGTGCCAGCAGGACGCCCACCGGGACAGGGACGTACTTC.

This sequence joins TRBV6-5 and TRBJ2-7, with 7 bases lining up with TRBD1. The CDR3 loop spans 15 amino acids. Germline loops: CDR1 MNHEY, CDR2 SVGAGI. V shed 3 bases, J shed 0 bases, and the junction held 5 bases outside the gene matches. The CDR3: CASSYFGDSSYEQYF. In DNA, the CDR3 is TGTGCCAGCAGTTATTTCGGGGACAGCTCCTACGAGCAGTACTTC.

CDR3 sequence (DNA): TGTGCCAGACAGCAGGCGGTGACTGAAGCTTTCTTT. Amino acids: CARQQAVTEAFF. V and J are TRBV9 and TRBJ1-1; no definite D call. Germline CDR1 and CDR2: SGDLS and YYNGEE. The CDR3 runs to 12 residues. Trimming removed 8 bases at V and 5 bases at J, with 13 bases between.

The chain employs TRBV4-1 and TRBJ2-1; 9 bases are a match to TRBD1. The CDR3 length is 17 residues. J gave up 6 bases and V 2 bases, and 11 bases lay outside the gene matches. Germline values: CDR1 MGHRA, CDR2 YSYEKL. CDR3 in amino acids: CASSQLPGQGSPNEQFF. As DNA, the CDR3 is TGCGCCAGCAGCCAACTACCCGGACAGGGGTCTCCCAATGAGCAGTTCTTC.

This clone has more than one count but fewer than ten. The CDR3: CASSIGTGGTEAFF. The CDR3 DNA reads as TGTGCCAGTAGTATAGGTACAGGGGGAACTGAAGCTTTCTTT. The rearrangement links TRBV19 to TRBJ1-1, with TRBD1 matching 8 bases. Trimming at V came to 1 base and at J to 5 bases, leaving 3 bases not matched to a gene. Germline-derived CDR1 and CDR2 are LNHDA and SQIVND (reference sequence). The CDR3 extends over 14 amino acids.

This clone was counted only a few times. The rearrangement uses TRBV30 and TRBJ1-1; 9 positions agree with TRBD1. The V and J ends lost 2 bases and 5 bases, in that order; junction bases with no gene match: 9. The CDR3 has 15 amino acids. Looked up from germline, CDR1 is GTSNPN and CDR2 is SVGIG (reference sequence). CDR3 bases: TGTGCCTGGAGTTTAGCCGGGACAGGGTGGACTGAAGCTTTCTTT. This encodes CAWSLAGTGWTEAFF.

This sequence joins TRBV6-4 and TRBJ2-7; 7 bases align to TRBD1. The J segment lost 5 bases and the V segment lost 6 bases, leaving 7 bases of the junction unmatched. The CDR3 runs to 13 residues. Per germline, CDR1 MRHNA and CDR2 SNTAGT. CDR3 DNA sequence: TGTGCCAGCAGAAGGGACAGTCCTCACGAGCAGTACTTC. It yields the protein CASRRDSPHEQYF.

CDR3 sequence (DNA): TGTGCCAGCAGCTTGTTTTTGGGGGCAGATACGCAGTATTTT. This codes for CASSLFLGADTQYF. The chain combines TRBV5-4 with TRBJ2-3; D is tentatively TRBD1 or TRBD2 (5 bases each). Germline-derived CDR1 and CDR2 are SGHNT and YYREEE (reference sequence). CDR3 length: 14 residues. Trimming stripped 1 base from V and 4 bases from J, with 10 bases between.